This TCR beta chain came from a study of T cells after yellow fever vaccination. V lost 3 bases and J lost 0, with 12 bases in between. CDR1 SGHTA and CDR2 FQGNSA come from the germline V gene. This CDR3 is 16 amino acids long. This clonotype turned up a few times. Template switching with 5'RACE generated the TCR cDNA and added a universal primer site and UMIs. TCRdb passed the 5' RACE reads through MiXCR, listing each CDR3 protein once. The data show under 200,000 distinct CDR3 sequences, 6% to 7.5% seen once. This sequence joins TRBV7-2 and TRBJ1-3; D possibly corresponds to TRBD1 (6 bases). Sequencing was performed on CD4+ T cells sorted from PBMCs, taken around 5 days after the first yellow fever vaccination. The TCR originated in a man younger than 30 who received the YFV17D yellow fever vaccine. The CDR3 here is CASSFGSRGSGNTIYF. The CDR3 DNA is TGTGCCAGCAGCTTCGGAAGCAGGGGCTCTGGAAACACCATATATTTT.